What follows describes a single T cell receptor beta chain. The CDR3 loop spans 16 amino acids. Germline lookup yields CDR1 SEHNR and CDR2 FQNEAQ (reference sequence). The V end lost 5 bases, the J end lost 1 base, and 16 bases lay between the germline ends. The data originate from a study of blood T cell repertoires in COVID-19. Study at large: Sites across the United States, Italy and Spain contributed samples from acute and convalescent COVID-19. T cells, B-cell-depleted T cells, or PBMCs provided the cDNA or gDNA that served as material.

As handled by the study authors: Researchers report that nucleated cell counts were estimated from reference gene primer amplification. Sequenced by immunoSEQ multiplex PCR; TCRdb stores in-frame clones only, minus some. V, J and clone size reflect that table, while D and trimming were determined from the DNA. Of fewer than 150,000 clones listed, about nine tenths were seen once; the top ten hold over 9.5%. The chain couples TRBV7-9 to TRBJ2-3; perhaps TRBD2 as D (6 bases). The clonotype comes from a man in his forties or fifties with active or convalescent COVID-19. Sequencing was performed on peripheral blood. The CDR3 is CASSPGWGVGTDTQYF. DNA for the CDR3: TGTGCCAGCAGCCCGGGATGGGGGGTTGGCACAGATACGCAGTATTTT. Together with reference TRBV7-9 and TRBJ2-3, the CDR3 gives the full variable domain: DTGVSQNPRHKITKRGQNVTFRCDPISEHNRLYWYRQTLGQGPEFLTYFQNEAQLEKSRLLSDRFSAERPKGSFSTLEIQRTEQGDSAMYLCASSPGWGVGTDTQYFGPGTRLTVL.